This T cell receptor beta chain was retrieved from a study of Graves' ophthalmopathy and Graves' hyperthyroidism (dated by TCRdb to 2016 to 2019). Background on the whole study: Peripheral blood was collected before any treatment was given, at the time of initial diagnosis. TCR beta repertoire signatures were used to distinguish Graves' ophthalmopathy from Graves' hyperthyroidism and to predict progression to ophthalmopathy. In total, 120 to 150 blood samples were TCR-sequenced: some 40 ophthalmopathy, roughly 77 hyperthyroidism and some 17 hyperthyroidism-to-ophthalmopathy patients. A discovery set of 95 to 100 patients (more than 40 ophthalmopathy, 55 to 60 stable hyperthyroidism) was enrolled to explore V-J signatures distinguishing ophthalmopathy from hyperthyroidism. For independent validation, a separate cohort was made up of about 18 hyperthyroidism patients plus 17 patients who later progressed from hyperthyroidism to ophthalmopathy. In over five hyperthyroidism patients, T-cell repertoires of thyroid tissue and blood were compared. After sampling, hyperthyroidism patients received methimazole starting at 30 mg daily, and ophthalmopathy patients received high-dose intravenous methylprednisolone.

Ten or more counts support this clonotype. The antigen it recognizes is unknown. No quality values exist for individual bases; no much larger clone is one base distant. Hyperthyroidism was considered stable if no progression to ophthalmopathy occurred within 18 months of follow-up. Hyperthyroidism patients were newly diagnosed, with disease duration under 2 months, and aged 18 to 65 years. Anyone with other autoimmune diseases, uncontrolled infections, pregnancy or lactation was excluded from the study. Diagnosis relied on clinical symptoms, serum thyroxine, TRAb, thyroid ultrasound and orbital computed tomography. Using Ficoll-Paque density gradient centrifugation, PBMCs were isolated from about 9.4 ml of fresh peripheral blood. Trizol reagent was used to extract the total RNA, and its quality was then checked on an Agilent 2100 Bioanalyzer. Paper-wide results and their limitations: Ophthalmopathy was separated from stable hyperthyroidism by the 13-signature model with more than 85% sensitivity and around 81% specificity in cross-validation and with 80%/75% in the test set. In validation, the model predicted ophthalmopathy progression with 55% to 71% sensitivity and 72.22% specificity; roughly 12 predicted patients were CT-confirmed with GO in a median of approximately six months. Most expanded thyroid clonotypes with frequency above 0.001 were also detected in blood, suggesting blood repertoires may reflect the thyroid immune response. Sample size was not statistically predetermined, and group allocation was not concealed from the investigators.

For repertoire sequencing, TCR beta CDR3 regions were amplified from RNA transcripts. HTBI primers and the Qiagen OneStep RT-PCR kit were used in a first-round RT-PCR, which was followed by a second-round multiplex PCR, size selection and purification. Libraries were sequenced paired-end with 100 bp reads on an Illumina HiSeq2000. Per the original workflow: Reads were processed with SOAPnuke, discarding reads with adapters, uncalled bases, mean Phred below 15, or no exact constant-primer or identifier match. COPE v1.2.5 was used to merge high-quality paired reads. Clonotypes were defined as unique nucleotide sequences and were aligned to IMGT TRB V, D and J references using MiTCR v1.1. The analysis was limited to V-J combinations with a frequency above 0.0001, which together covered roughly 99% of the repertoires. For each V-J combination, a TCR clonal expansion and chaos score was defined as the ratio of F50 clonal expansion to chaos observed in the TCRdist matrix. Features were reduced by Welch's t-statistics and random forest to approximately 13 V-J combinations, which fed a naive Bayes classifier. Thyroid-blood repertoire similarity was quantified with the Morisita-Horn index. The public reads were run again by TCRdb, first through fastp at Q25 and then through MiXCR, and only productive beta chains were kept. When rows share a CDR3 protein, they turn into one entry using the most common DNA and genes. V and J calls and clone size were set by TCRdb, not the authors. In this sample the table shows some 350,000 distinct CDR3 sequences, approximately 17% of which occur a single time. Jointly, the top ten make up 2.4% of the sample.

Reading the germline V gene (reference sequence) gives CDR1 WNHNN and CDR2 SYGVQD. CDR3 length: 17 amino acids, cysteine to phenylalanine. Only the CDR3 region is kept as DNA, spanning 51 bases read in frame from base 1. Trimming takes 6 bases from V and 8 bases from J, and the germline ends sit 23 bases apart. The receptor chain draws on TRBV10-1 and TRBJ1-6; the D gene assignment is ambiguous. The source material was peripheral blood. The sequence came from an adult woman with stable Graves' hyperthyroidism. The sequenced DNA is TGCGCCAGCAGCCACCACGGACGGACCAAGCGCTATTCACCCCTCCACTTT. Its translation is CASSHHGRTKRYSPLHF.